The 12 T cell receptor beta chains in this list originate from one sample, sequenced in a study of blood T cells in healthy people across ages. Then a second PCR, running roughly 7 to 11 cycles, was carried out with a sample-barcoded 5' primer and a J-beta primer mix. Via MiXCR, TCRdb re-called the 5' RACE reads, giving one row per CDR3 protein. The profile shows about a million distinct CDR3 sequences, roughly 52% of them singletons. Sequencing was performed on blood. These receptor sequences come from a young man in good health.

This rearrangement joins TRBV7-2 to TRBJ1-1; D gene unclear. In germline, CDR1 is SGHTA, CDR2 FQGNSA. CDR3 size: 13 residues. Trimming removed 4 bases from V and 5 bases from J, with 11 bases in between. The chain's CDR3 is CASSSSGRTEAFF. The CDR3 coding sequence is TGTGCCAGCAGCTCCTCAGGACGAACTGAAGCTTTCTTT.

This clonotype was recorded at least ten times. The chain recombines TRBV5-1 with TRBJ1-1; TRBD1 aligns across 11 bases. The trim removed 4 bases at V and 1 base at J, leaving 0 bases unmatched. The CDR3 has 14 amino acids. Looked up from germline, CDR1 is SGHRS and CDR2 is YFSETQ. CDR3 coding DNA: TGCGCCAGCAGCGGACAGGGGGCGAACACTGAAGCTTTCTTT. Translating it yields CASSGQGANTEAFF.

As regards this clonotype: The junction shows a germline mismatch at one end, possibly a read error. This chain joins TRBV12-3 or TRBV12-4 and TRBJ2-3, with unresolved D. The CDR3 is 12 amino acids. The CDR3 sequence: CASSLDGDTRYF. The CDR3, as DNA: TGTGCCAGCAGTTTAGACGGAGATACGCGGTATTTT.

The V call is TRBV24-1, the J call TRBJ1-2, with D maybe TRBD1 (5 bases). V dropped 7 bases and J dropped 4 bases, with 12 bases sitting between them. The CDR3 consists of 13 residues. CDR1 is KGHDR and CDR2 is SFDVKD in the germline V gene. DNA of the CDR3: TGTGCCACCAGGGAGGCCACAGGCTATGGCTACACCTTC. It yields the protein CATREATGYGYTF.

V usage is TRBV27 and J usage is TRBJ2-3; no clear D. The ends were cut back, 0 bases at V and 0 bases at J, with 7 bases in the middle. Germline lookup yields CDR1 MNHEY and CDR2 SMNVEV (reference sequence). This CDR3 is built from 15 residues. The CDR3 loop is CASSLSPTSTDTQYF. The CDR3 nucleotides are TGTGCCAGCAGTTTATCCCCTACTAGCACAGATACGCAGTATTTT.

V gene TRBV4-3 combines with J gene TRBJ2-1; weak D call: TRBD1 (5 bases). The CDR3 contains 16 residues. Between the trimmed V and J ends, which lost 0 bases and 1 base, there was a span of 10 bases. The germline V gene encodes CDR1 LGHNA and CDR2 YSLEER. The CDR3 sequence is CASSQDSRGSYNEQFF. The CDR3 bases are TGCGCCAGCAGCCAAGATAGTAGGGGTTCCTACAATGAGCAGTTCTTC.

J is TRBJ2-1 and V is TRBV7-9; TRBD1 matches at 7 bases. Germline V CDR1 and CDR2: SEHNR, FQNEAQ (reference sequence). This CDR3 has 15 residues. V lost 4 bases to trimming and J lost 6 bases; unmatched junction nucleotides: 9. The CDR3 region has the DNA TGTGCCAGCAGCTCTCCGGGACAGAGAGTCAATGAGCAGTTCTTC. The encoded protein is CASSSPGQRVNEQFF.

In this sample, this clonotype turned up a few times. V usage is TRBV10-3 and J usage is TRBJ2-7; 7 nucleotides agree with TRBD1. The germline CDR1 and CDR2 sequences are ENHRY and SYGVKD. CDR3 size: 13 residues. V dropped 2 bases and J dropped 6; count of bases not matched to a gene: 4. CDR3 sequence reads: CAISETGVAEQYF. The CDR3 bases are TGTGCCATCAGTGAGACAGGGGTCGCCGAGCAGTACTTC.

This clonotype occurred a few times. The rearrangement uses TRBV19 and TRBJ1-6; D remains unclear. Germline-derived CDR1 and CDR2 are LNHDA and SQIVND (reference sequence). Trimming took 9 bases from V and 4 from J, leaving 13 bases between them. This CDR3 has 14 residues. CDR3 amino acids: CASRHDEYNSPLHF. CDR3 in DNA: TGTGCCAGCCGACATGACGAGTATAATTCACCCCTCCACTTT.

Only a few counts were recorded for this clonotype. CDR3 region: CASSPGLENIQYF. The CDR3 nucleotides are TGTGCCAGCAGCCCCGGACTGGAAAACATTCAGTACTTC. The J gene is TRBJ2-4, the V gene TRBV6-5; D possibly corresponds to TRBD2 (5 bases). The germline CDR1 and CDR2 sequences are MNHEY and SVGAGI. CDR3 length equals 13 residues. The ends were cut back, 6 bases at V and 5 bases at J, with 11 bases in the middle.

In regard to this clonotype: The germline gene is not matched at one end of the junction; a read error may be the cause. V is TRBV4-1 and J is TRBJ2-5; 10 nucleotides line up with TRBD1. Germline lookup yields CDR1 MGHRA and CDR2 YSYEKL. The CDR3 has 15 residues. CDR3 protein: CTSSQDRGTQETQYF. DNA for the CDR3: TGCACCAGCAGCCAGGACAGGGGGACCCAAGAGACCCAGTACTTC.

V usage is TRBV3-1 and J usage is TRBJ2-3; 9 bases align to TRBD2. CDR3 size: 17 residues. The V and J ends lost 3 bases and 8 bases, in that order; junction bases with no gene match: 15. The V gene's germline CDR1 is LGHDT and CDR2 YNNKEL (reference sequence). CDR3 region: CASSQSGLASTRATQYF. The CDR3 bases are TGTGCCAGCAGCCAGTCGGGACTAGCATCTACGCGAGCTACGCAGTATTTT.